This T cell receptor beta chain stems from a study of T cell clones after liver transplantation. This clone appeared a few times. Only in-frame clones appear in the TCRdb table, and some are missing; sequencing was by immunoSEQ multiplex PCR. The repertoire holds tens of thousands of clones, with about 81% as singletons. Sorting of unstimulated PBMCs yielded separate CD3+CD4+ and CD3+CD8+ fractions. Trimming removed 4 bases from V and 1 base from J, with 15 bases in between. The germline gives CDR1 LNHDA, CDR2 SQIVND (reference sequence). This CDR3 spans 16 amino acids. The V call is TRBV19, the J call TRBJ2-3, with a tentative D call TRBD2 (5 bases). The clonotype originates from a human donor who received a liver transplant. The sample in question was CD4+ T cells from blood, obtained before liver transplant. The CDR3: CASSTPRTEGTDTQYF. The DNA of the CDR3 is TGTGCCAGTAGTACGCCGCGGACGGAGGGCACAGATACGCAGTATTTT.